This T cell receptor (beta chain) derives from a study of blood T cell repertoires in COVID-19 (TCRdb year 2020). With regard to the full study: Samples covering the acute and convalescent phases of COVID-19 were provided by collaborators in the United States, Italy and Spain. The prospective study material was composed of cDNA or gDNA derived from T cells, B-cell-depleted T cells, or PBMCs. The repertoires were made available in a free public database intended to serve as a resource for research on the immune response to SARS-CoV-2. Where available, HLA class I and class II types were taken from metadata supplied by the sample provider and were not determined by assay-based typing. The samples were drawn from two sources: the first 160 participants of the ongoing ImmuneRACE study, and 950 to 1,500 subjects contributed by 6 global collaborators. The dataset comprised deeply sampled blood TCRbeta repertoires from subjects exposed to, actively infected with, or recovered from COVID-19. A de-identified subject ID, COVID-19 status, age in years and sex were almost always included in the sample metadata.

V is pared back by 2 bases and J by 7 bases, with 9 bases lying between the germline termini. Counted from cysteine to phenylalanine, this CDR3 has 13 amino acids. Only CDR3 DNA remains: 39 bases, in frame from the first base. The germline V gene sets CDR1 to SGHRS and CDR2 to YFSETQ. Results and caveats for the whole study, not just this receptor: Clinical and demographic metadata were provided uncurated, with the amount varying by source and participant.

Note on this clone: Its antigen is currently not known. There are no base qualities to consult, and no much larger clone falls within one base.

TCRbeta CDR3 regions were amplified from genomic DNA using the immunoSEQ Assay, a bias-controlled multiplex PCR. The study's processing was this. The number of nucleated cells in each sample was estimated from the amplification of reference gene primers within the assay. To quantify the absolute abundance of each unique TCRbeta CDR3 rearrangement, sequence reads were collapsed and filtered. For each sample, productive Simpson clonality was calculated by taking the square root of Simpson's diversity index across productive rearrangements. TCRdb retrieved this table from immuneACCESS and kept in-frame rearrangements only. Not all clones are present; in checked studies, unresolved V genes account for under half, and no reason is known for the remainder. V and J calls and clone size are as listed in that table; D and trimming were resolved from the DNA. The sample table holds 65,000 or so clones, of which roughly 90% were seen once. Around 1.3% of the sample belongs to the ten largest clones.

Collaborating institutions collected whole blood in K2EDTA tubes following their own protocols. For TCRbeta analysis, collaborators shipped samples in one of three forms: frozen whole blood, isolated PBMCs, or DNA extracted from either of those sample types. The chain employs TRBV5-1 and TRBJ2-2; the D gene is perhaps TRBD2, from 5 matching bases. Material for sequencing was peripheral blood. The TCR was taken from a man between 60 and 75 years old with acute or convalescent COVID-19. The DNA sequence is TGCGCCAGCAGCTTAACTAGAGGCGGGGAGCTGTTTTTT. The encoded protein is CASSLTRGGELFF. With the portions outside the CDR3 filled from the reference TRBV5-1 and TRBJ2-2 genes, the complete variable region becomes KAGVTQTPRYLIKTRGQQVTLSCSPISGHRSVSWYQQTPGQGLQFLFEYFSETQRNKGNFPGRFSGRQFSNSRSEMNVSTLELGDSALYLCASSLTRGGELFFGEGSRLTVL.